The clone carrying this TCR beta chain turned up a few times. Germline CDR1 reads SEHNR; CDR2 reads FQNEAQ (reference sequence). V lost 0 bases to trimming and J lost 6 bases, with 8 bases between them. This CDR3 is 13 amino acids long. This record belongs to a study of T cell responses to AZD1222 COVID-19 vaccine. Profiling relied on immunoSEQ multiplex PCR, and the TCRdb table lists in-frame clones only, not all of them. The sample holds 50,000 to 75,000 clones, 76% seen once. V is TRBV7-9 and J is TRBJ1-2; D remains unclear. The sequence came from an adult in good health. The specimen was peripheral blood, collected on day 0 of AZD1222 vaccination. The CDR3 region is CASSLAEGNGYTF. DNA for the CDR3: TGTGCCAGCAGCTTAGCGGAAGGCAATGGCTACACCTTC.